This entry is about one TCR beta chain. The V gene lost 0 bases and the J gene lost 7 bases, with 12 bases spanning the gap. Per germline, CDR1 GTSNPN and CDR2 SVGIG (reference sequence). This CDR3 has 14 amino acids. The sample originates from a study of control samples from healthy donors and cancer patients. The assay was immunoSEQ multiplex PCR, and TCRdb's table has in-frame clones only and misses some. Of roughly 200,000 clones listed, 85% to 95% are singletons. The chain links TRBV30 to TRBJ1-4; TRBD1 is a possible D gene (5 bases). Sample: blood. The receptor's source is a man aged 18 to 30 in good health. The CDR3: CAWSVPGAVEKLFF. CDR3 in DNA: TGTGCCTGGAGTGTCCCCGGGGCGGTTGAAAAACTGTTTTTT. Variable domain in full (rest from reference TRBV30 and TRBJ1-4): SQTIHQWPATLVQPVGSPLSLECTVEGTSNPNLYWYRQAAGRGLQLLFYSVGIGQISSEVPQNLSASRPQDRQFILSSKKLLLSDSGFYLCAWSVPGAVEKLFFGSGTQLSVL.